This T cell receptor (beta chain) was observed in a study of blood T cell repertoires in COVID-19. The V and J ends lost 5 bases and 4 bases respectively, with 20 bases between them. The CDR3 sequence is 17 residues long. The germline CDR1 and CDR2 sequences are SGHTA and FQGNSA. Produced via immunoSEQ multiplex PCR; TCRdb's table is partial and in-frame only. The table lists around 200,000 clones, under 90% of them singletons. The chain has TRBV7-2 and TRBJ1-4; D may be TRBD1 (5 bases). The sequence was collected from a person between 65 and 80 years old with COVID-19, enrolled during active disease. The sequencing sample was made of peripheral blood. CDR3 nucleotide sequence: TGTGCCAGCAGCCAAATAGTCGGGAGGGGCGGTAATGAAAAACTGTTTTTT. Translated: CASSQIVGRGGNEKLFF.